The clone carrying this T cell receptor beta chain was seen more than once but under ten times. The data belong to a study of blood T cells in healthy people across ages. Together with a sample-barcoded 5' primer, a J-beta primer mix was included in a second PCR lasting about 7 to 12 cycles. MiXCR, applied by TCRdb to the 5' RACE reads, yields one record per CDR3 protein. The profile shows over a million distinct CDR3 sequences, 55% to 75% of them singletons. CDR3 length: 15 residues. The receptor's source is a young man in good health. Sample: blood. The V gene is TRBV21-1, the J gene TRBJ1-2; the table's D call, TRBD1, was not checked against the DNA. TRBV21-1 is noted as a pseudogene. The DNA of the CDR3 is TGTGCCAGCCCCAACCGGGACAGGGGGCGAGGTGGCTACACCTTC. This encodes CASPNRDRGRGGYTF.